This is a list of T cell receptor beta chains from one sample in a study of Ad26.COV2.S vaccination and SARS-CoV-2 variants. Method: immunoSEQ multiplex PCR; TCRdb's copy keeps in-frame clones and lacks some. The sample yields 200,000 to 300,000 clones, 88% seen once. The starting material was peripheral blood, obtained in a trial of Ad26.COV2.S vaccine versus placebo. Receptors originate from a person aged 18-65 years who received the Ad26.COV2.S COVID-19 vaccine or a placebo. Both conserved end residues are part of each CDR3. A D gene is named only where the DNA matches it firmly. Rows may omit the clone size; those that give it use once, few, many or a size class.

v_gene	j_gene	abundance	d_gene	CDR3aa	CDR3nt
TRBV28	TRBJ2-3	-	-	CASTQGHLTDTQYF	TGTGCCAGTACACAAGGACACCTCACCGATACGCAGTATTTT
TRBV5-1	TRBJ2-1	-	TRBD2	CASSHTSGSRGNEQFF	TGCGCCAGCAGCCACACTAGCGGGAGTCGGGGGAATGAGCAGTTCTTC
TRBV5-4	TRBJ2-7	-	-	CASSSGTAGLYEQYF	TGTGCCAGCAGCTCGGGGACAGCGGGGCTCTACGAGCAGTACTTC
TRBV28	TRBJ2-1	-	TRBD2	CASSPPGGSFYNEQFF	TGTGCCAGCAGTCCTCCGGGGGGGAGCTTCTACAATGAGCAGTTCTTC
TRBV28	TRBJ2-3	-	TRBD2	CASSLISSGSADTQYF	TGTGCCAGCAGTTTGATCTCTAGCGGGAGCGCAGATACGCAGTATTTT
TRBV15	TRBJ2-7	-	-	CATSRDLASYEQYF	TGTGCCACCAGCAGAGATTTGGCCTCCTACGAGCAGTACTTC
TRBV7-9	TRBJ1-1	-	-	CASALMNTEAFF	TGTGCCAGCGCGCTCATGAACACTGAAGCTTTCTTT
TRBV2	TRBJ2-7	-	-	CASTEEGGEFYEQYF	TGTGCCAGCACCGAGGAGGGAGGAGAGTTTTACGAGCAGTACTTC
TRBV19	TRBJ2-5	once	-	CASSVPTDQETQYF	TGTGCCAGTAGTGTCCCCACGGACCAAGAGACCCAGTACTTC
TRBV19	TRBJ1-2	-	TRBD1	CASSMVDRGSGYTF	TGTGCCAGTAGTATGGTCGACAGGGGCTCTGGCTACACCTTC
TRBV25-1	TRBJ2-1	once	TRBD2	CASSGRLAGSYNEQFF	TGTGCCAGCAGTGGTAGACTAGCGGGGAGCTACAATGAGCAGTTCTTC
TRBV6-2/TRBV6-3	TRBJ2-1	-	TRBD2	CASSPLGLAGGNEQFF	TGTGCCAGCAGCCCCCTGGGACTAGCGGGAGGCAATGAGCAGTTCTTC
TRBV9	TRBJ1-2	-	-	CASSVSGRAQGEGYTF	TGTGCCAGCAGCGTGAGCGGGAGGGCCCAAGGGGAAGGCTACACCTTC
TRBV7-8	TRBJ1-1	-	-	CASSLEGLGTEAFF	TGTGCCAGCAGCTTGGAGGGGCTTGGAACTGAAGCTTTCTTT
TRBV7-2	TRBJ2-4	-	TRBD2	CASSLARGGQNIQYF	TGTGCCAGCAGCTTAGCTCGGGGGGGGCAGAACATTCAGTACTTC
TRBV7-3	TRBJ2-5	-	TRBD1	CASSPGQYETQYF	TGTGCCAGCAGCCCGGGACAGTATGAGACCCAGTACTTC